Listed here are 8 T cell receptor beta chains from one sample, sequenced in a study of cytomegalovirus exposure and HLA in healthy donors. PCR employed 60 Vbeta and 13 Jbeta primers. Produced via immunoSEQ multiplex PCR; TCRdb's table is partial and in-frame only. Of about 87,000 clones listed, approximately 69% were seen once; the top ten hold 20% to 25%. Sequenced sample: PBMCs. The receptor set was obtained from a man aged 25 to 45 in good health and CMV-seropositive.

V usage is TRBV7-9 and J usage is TRBJ1-3; D remains ambiguous. V lost 5 bases, J lost 0 bases, and 14 bases lay in between. The CDR3 contains 16 residues. In germline, CDR1 is SEHNR, CDR2 FQNEAQ (reference sequence). CDR3 loop: CASSLFIPLSGNTIYF. The CDR3 nucleotides read TGTGCCAGCAGCCTATTCATCCCACTCTCTGGAAACACCATATATTTT.

The V gene is TRBV30, the J gene TRBJ1-3; D unclear. The length of the CDR3 is 11 residues. Trimming cost V 5 bases and J 2 bases, with 4 bases left between them. Germline CDR1 and CDR2: GTSNPN and SVGIG (reference sequence). CDR3: CAWAAGNTIYF. The CDR3 region has the DNA TGTGCCTGGGCAGCTGGAAACACCATATATTTT.

This sequence joins TRBV7-2 and TRBJ1-1, with no clear D. Germline assignment: CDR1 SGHTA and CDR2 FQGNSA. With 5 bases removed from V and 3 bases from J, the gap between germline ends came to 10 bases. This CDR3 has 13 amino acids. CDR3 in amino acids: CASSPTLDTEAFF. The CDR3 DNA sequence: TGTGCCAGCAGCCCAACTTTGGACACTGAAGCTTTCTTT. The variable domain in full, completed from reference TRBV7-2 and TRBJ1-1, reads GAGVSQSPSNKVTEKGKDVELRCDPISGHTALYWYRQSLGQGLEFLIYFQGNSAPDKSGLPSDRFSAERTGGSVSTLTIQRTQQEDSAVYLCASSPTLDTEAFFGQGTRLTVV.

The chain combines TRBV10-3 with TRBJ1-2; possibly TRBD1 for D (6 bases). CDR3 size: 14 residues. CDR1 and CDR2 from the germline V gene are ENHRY and SYGVKD. V lost 6 bases and J 0 bases, leaving 11 bases between the germline ends. CDR3 bases: TGTGCCATCAGCTCAGGGGCCACTAACTATGGCTACACCTTC. Translated: CAISSGATNYGYTF.

This sequence joins TRBV5-1 and TRBJ2-1; 7 positions match TRBD1. Germline CDR1 is SGHRS and CDR2 is YFSETQ. V shed 4 bases, J shed 5 bases, and the junction held 12 bases outside the gene matches. The CDR3 covers 16 residues. As DNA, the CDR3 is TGCGCCAGCAGCCCGACAGGGTCCGCAGTGGACAATGAGCAGTTCTTC. This gives the protein CASSPTGSAVDNEQFF. The full variable domain, its missing parts supplied by reference TRBV5-1 and TRBJ2-1, is KAGVTQTPRYLIKTRGQQVTLSCSPISGHRSVSWYQQTPGQGLQFLFEYFSETQRNKGNFPGRFSGRQFSNSRSEMNVSTLELGDSALYLCASSPTGSAVDNEQFFGPGTRLTVL.

This clone was counted once. This rearrangement joins TRBV6-1 to TRBJ1-2, with D possibly being TRBD1 (5 bases). Trimming took 2 bases from V and 7 from J, leaving 23 bases between them. The CDR3 runs 17 residues. Germline CDR1 MNHNS, CDR2 SASEGT. Written as DNA, the CDR3 is TGTGCCAGCAGTGAATTTAGGGCGGAGGTGCGGGGCCGTGGCTACACCTTC. It yields the protein CASSEFRAEVRGRGYTF.

The chain recombines TRBV25-1 with TRBJ1-1; 11 nucleotides agree with TRBD1. Germline lookup yields CDR1 MGHDK and CDR2 SYGVNS. V dropped 10 bases and J dropped 11; count of bases not matched to a gene: 12. The CDR3 covers 13 residues. The chain's CDR3 is CATTPGTGGGAFF. For the CDR3, the DNA is TGTGCCACCACCCCGGGGACAGGGGGGGGTGCTTTCTTT.

In this sample, this clone turned up a few times. The chain couples TRBV4-2 to TRBJ2-5; D perhaps matches TRBD2 (6 bases). This CDR3 spans 15 amino acids. Trimming removed 1 base from V and 5 bases from J, with 14 bases in between. Germline CDR1 LGHNA, CDR2 YNFKEQ. The CDR3 spells CASSQGRERAETQYF. CDR3 nucleotide sequence: TGTGCCAGCAGCCAAGGCCGTGAGCGGGCGGAGACCCAGTACTTC.